This is a list of T cell receptor beta chains from one sample in a study of blood T cell repertoires in COVID-19. Only in-frame clones appear in the TCRdb table, and some are missing; sequencing was by immunoSEQ multiplex PCR. The sample lists 380,000 or so clones; about 90% were seen once. Sequenced: peripheral blood. The receptors come from a man in his forties or fifties with acute or convalescent COVID-19. Each CDR3 is given with its conserved first and last residue. D genes are given only for firm matches. Expanded clones get a size class; other rows say once, few or many, or leave the size out.

NA TRBJ1-2 TRBV6-5 NA CASGVQGVANYGYTF TGTGCCAGCGGGGTACAGGGAGTAGCTAACTATGGCTACACCTTC
NA TRBJ1-6 TRBV4-1 TRBD1 CASSQDYRDRGNSPLHF TGCGCCAGCAGCCAAGATTATCGGGACAGGGGAAATTCACCCCTCCACTTT
once TRBJ2-4 TRBV11-2 TRBD1 CASRRPGQPLAKNIQYF TGTGCCAGCAGACGCCCGGGACAGCCTCTAGCCAAAAACATTCAGTACTTC
NA TRBJ1-2 TRBV9 NA CASSVTENYGYTF TGTGCCAGCAGCGTTACAGAGAACTATGGCTACACCTTC
few TRBJ2-2 TRBV27 NA CASSLWSTGELFF TGTGCCAGCAGTTTATGGAGCACCGGGGAGCTGTTTTTT
NA TRBJ1-2 TRBV4-3 NA CASSQIRGAGNGYTF TGCGCCAGCAGCCAAATTCGGGGCGCGGGGAATGGCTACACCTTC
NA TRBJ2-1 TRBV10-1 TRBD1 CASSTGWGTGLNEQFF TGCGCCAGCAGCACAGGATGGGGGACAGGGTTGAATGAGCAGTTCTTC
NA TRBJ1-5 TRBV6-5 TRBD1 CASRLQGMAWQPQHF TGTGCCAGCAGACTACAGGGGATGGCTTGGCAGCCCCAGCATTTT
NA TRBJ2-1 TRBV6-4 TRBD2 CASRLSGGAFYNEQFF TGTGCCAGCAGACTTAGCGGGGGGGCGTTTTACAATGAGCAGTTCTTC
NA TRBJ1-6 TRBV2 TRBD1 CASRPGTGNYNSPLHF TGTGCCAGCAGACCCGGGACAGGGAATTATAATTCACCCCTCCACTTT
NA TRBJ1-3 TRBV30 TRBD1 CAWSPLQGMGPLSGNTIYF TGTGCCTGGAGTCCCTTACAGGGGATGGGGCCTCTCTCTGGAAACACCATATATTTT
NA TRBJ2-3 TRBV7-6 NA CASSSHNNTQYF TGTGCCAGCAGCTCACATAACAATACGCAGTATTTT
NA TRBJ2-7 TRBV5-1 NA CASSPTELASVHEQYF TGCGCCAGCAGCCCGACCGAATTAGCTAGCGTCCACGAGCAGTACTTC
NA TRBJ2-7 TRBV28 NA CASSFREGGEQYF TGTGCCAGCAGTTTTAGAGAGGGTGGCGAGCAGTACTTC
NA TRBJ1-2 TRBV27 TRBD1 CASSSTGFGYTF TGTGCCAGCAGTTCGACAGGGTTTGGCTACACCTTC
NA TRBJ2-2 TRBV7-3 TRBD2 CASSPRGGAGGELFF TGTGCCAGCAGCCCAAGGGGAGGGGCAGGCGGGGAGCTGTTTTTT
NA TRBJ2-1 TRBV7-3 NA CASSPGGLNEQFF TGTGCCAGCAGCCCCGGGGGGCTGAATGAGCAGTTCTTC
NA TRBJ2-7 TRBV14 NA CASSQDRSYEQYF TGTGCCAGCAGCCAGGACAGATCCTACGAGCAGTACTTC
NA TRBJ2-1 TRBV5-1 TRBD2 CASSPTGTSGFTYNEQFF TGCGCCAGCAGCCCAACCGGGACTAGCGGATTTACCTACAATGAGCAGTTCTTC
NA TRBJ2-2 TRBV6-2/TRBV6-3 TRBD2 CASSYRIAGNTGELFF TGTGCCAGCAGTTACAGAATAGCGGGGAACACCGGGGAGCTGTTTTTT
NA TRBJ1-2 TRBV27 NA CASSPRVAYGYTF TGTGCCAGCAGTCCCCGTGTAGCCTATGGCTACACCTTC